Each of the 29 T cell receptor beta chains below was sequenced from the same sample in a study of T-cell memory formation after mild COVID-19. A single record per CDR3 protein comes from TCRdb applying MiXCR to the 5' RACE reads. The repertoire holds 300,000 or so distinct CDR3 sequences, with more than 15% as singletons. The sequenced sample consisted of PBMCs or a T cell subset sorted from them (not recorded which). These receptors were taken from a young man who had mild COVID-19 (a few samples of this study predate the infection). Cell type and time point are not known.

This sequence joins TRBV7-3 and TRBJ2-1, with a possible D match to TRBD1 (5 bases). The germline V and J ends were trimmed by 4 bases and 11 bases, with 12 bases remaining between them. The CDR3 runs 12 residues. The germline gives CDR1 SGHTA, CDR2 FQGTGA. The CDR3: CASSSGQGQQFF. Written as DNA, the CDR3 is TGTGCCAGCAGCTCGGGTCAGGGCCAGCAGTTCTTC.

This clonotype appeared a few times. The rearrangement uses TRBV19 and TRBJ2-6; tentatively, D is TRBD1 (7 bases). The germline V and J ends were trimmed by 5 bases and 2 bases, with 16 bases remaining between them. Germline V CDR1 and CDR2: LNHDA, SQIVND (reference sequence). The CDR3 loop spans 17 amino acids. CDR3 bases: TGTGCCAGTAGTCGGGCAGGGGGAGGCCCTGGGGCCAACGTCCTGACTTTC. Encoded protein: CASSRAGGGPGANVLTF.

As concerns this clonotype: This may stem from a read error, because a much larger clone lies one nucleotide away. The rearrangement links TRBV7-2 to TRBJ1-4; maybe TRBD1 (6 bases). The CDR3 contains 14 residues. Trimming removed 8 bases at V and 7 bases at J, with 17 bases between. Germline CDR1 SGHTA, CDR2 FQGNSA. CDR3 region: CASARGRGAEKLFF. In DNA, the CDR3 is TGTGCCAGCGCAAGGGGGAGGGGGGCTGAAAAACTGTTTTTT.

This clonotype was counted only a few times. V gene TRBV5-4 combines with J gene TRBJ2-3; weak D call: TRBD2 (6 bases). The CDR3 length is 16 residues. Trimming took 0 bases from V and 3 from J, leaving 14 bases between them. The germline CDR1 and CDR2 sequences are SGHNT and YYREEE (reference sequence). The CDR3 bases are TGTGCCAGCAGCTTGGAGAGTCCCGGGAGTACAGATACGCAGTATTTT. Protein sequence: CASSLESPGSTDTQYF.

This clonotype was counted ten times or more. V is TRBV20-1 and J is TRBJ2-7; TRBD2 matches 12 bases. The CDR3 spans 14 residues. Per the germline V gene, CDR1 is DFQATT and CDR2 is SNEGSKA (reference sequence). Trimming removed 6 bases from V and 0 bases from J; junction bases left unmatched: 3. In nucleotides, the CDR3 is TGCAGTGCCCTAGCGGGGGGGAGCTCCTACGAGCAGTACTTC. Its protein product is CSALAGGSSYEQYF.

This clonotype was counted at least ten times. In nucleotides, the CDR3 is TGTGCCAGCACTCGCTCGGTCGCAGATACGCAGTATTTT. Translated: CASTRSVADTQYF. The chain couples TRBV2 to TRBJ2-3; D is undetermined. Germline V gives CDR1 SNHLY, CDR2 FYNNEI. Deletions cut 7 bases from V and 4 bases from J, with 12 bases between. This CDR3 has 13 amino acids.

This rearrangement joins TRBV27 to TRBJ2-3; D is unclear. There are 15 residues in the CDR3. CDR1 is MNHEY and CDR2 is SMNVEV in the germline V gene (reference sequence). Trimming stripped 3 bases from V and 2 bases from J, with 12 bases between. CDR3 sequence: CASSFRRLNTDTQYF. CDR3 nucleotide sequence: TGTGCCAGCAGTTTCAGACGGTTGAACACAGATACGCAGTATTTT.

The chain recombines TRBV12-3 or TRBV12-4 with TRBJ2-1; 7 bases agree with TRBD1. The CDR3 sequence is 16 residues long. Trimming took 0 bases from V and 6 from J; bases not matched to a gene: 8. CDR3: CASSLAGGAGFNEQFF. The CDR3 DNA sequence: TGTGCCAGCAGTTTAGCAGGGGGCGCTGGATTCAATGAGCAGTTCTTC.

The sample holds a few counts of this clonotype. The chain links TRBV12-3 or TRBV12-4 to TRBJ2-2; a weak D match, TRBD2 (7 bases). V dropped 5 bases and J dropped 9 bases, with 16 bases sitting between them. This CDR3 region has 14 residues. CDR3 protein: CASSPPAGARELFF. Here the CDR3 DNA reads TGTGCCAGCAGTCCCCCTGCGGGGGCGAGGGAGCTGTTTTTT.

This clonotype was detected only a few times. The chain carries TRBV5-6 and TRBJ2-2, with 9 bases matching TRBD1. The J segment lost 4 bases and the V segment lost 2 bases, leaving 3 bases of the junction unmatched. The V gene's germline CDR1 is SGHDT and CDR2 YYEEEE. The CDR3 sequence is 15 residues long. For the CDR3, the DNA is TGTGCCAGCAGCTTCGGGACAGGGATCACCGGGGAGCTGTTTTTT. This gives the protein CASSFGTGITGELFF.

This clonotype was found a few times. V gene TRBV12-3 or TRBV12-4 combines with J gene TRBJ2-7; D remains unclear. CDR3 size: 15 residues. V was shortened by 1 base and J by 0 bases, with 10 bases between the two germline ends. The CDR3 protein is CASSLGGRLSYEQYF. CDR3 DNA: TGTGCCAGCAGTTTAGGCGGACGGCTCTCCTACGAGCAGTACTTC.

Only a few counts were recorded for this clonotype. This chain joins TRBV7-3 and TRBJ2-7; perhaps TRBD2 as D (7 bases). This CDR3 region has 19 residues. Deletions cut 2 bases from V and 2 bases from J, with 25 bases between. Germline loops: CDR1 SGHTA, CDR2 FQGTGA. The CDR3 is CASSLLDSQRIGGTYEQYV. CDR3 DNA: TGTGCCAGCAGCTTACTGGACAGCCAGAGGATCGGGGGGACCTACGAGCAGTACGTC.

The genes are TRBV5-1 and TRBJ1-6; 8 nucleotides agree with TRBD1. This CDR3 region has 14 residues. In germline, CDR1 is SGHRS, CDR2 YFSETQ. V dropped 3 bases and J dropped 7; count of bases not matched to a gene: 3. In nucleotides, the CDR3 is TGCGCCAGCAGCTGGGGGACAGGAAATTCACCCCTCCACTTT. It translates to CASSWGTGNSPLHF.

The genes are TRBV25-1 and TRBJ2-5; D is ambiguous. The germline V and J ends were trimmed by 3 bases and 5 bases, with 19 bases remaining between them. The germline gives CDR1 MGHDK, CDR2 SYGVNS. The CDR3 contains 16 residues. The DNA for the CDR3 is TGTGCCAGCAGTGACCCCTACACGTTTCGGATGGAGACCCAGTACTTC. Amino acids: CASSDPYTFRMETQYF.

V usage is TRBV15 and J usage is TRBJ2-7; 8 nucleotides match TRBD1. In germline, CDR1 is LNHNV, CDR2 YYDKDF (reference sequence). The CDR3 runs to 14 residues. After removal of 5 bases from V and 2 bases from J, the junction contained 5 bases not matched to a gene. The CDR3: CATSPDRVAYEQYF. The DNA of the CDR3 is TGTGCCACCAGCCCGGACAGGGTGGCCTACGAGCAGTACTTC.

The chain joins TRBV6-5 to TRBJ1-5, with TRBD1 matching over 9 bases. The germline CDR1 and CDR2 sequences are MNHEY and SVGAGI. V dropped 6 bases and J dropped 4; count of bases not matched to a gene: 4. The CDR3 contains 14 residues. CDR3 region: CASRPGQGNQPQHF. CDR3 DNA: TGTGCCAGCAGGCCGGGACAGGGTAATCAGCCCCAGCATTTT.

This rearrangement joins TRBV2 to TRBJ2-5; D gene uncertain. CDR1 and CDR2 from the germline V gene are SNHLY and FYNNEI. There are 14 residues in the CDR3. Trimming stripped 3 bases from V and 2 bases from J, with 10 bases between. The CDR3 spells CASSDFPGQETQYF. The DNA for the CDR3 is TGTGCCAGCAGTGACTTTCCGGGTCAAGAGACCCAGTACTTC.

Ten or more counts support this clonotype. The CDR3 DNA reads TGTGCCAGCAGTTCCCCCCGGGACAGGGGCTACGAGCAGTACTTC. It translates to CASSSPRDRGYEQYF. The rearrangement joins TRBV6-5 to TRBJ2-7, with TRBD1 matching over 10 bases. From germline, CDR1 is MNHEY and CDR2 SVGAGI. The CDR3 spans 15 residues. With 4 bases clipped from V and 3 bases from J, the junction kept 6 bases outside the gene matches.

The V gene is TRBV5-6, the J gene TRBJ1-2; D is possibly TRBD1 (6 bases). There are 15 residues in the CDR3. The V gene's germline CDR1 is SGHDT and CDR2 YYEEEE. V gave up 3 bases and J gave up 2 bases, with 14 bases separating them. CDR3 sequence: CASSSPTGRNYGYTF. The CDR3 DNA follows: TGTGCCAGCAGCTCTCCTACAGGGAGAAACTATGGCTACACCTTC.

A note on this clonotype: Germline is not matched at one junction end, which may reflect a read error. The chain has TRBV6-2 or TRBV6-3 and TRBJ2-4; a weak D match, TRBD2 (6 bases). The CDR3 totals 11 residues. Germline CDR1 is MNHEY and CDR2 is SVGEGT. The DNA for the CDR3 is TGTGCCAGCAGCCGGGGACTTGCCACGGCCTTC. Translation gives CASSRGLATAF.

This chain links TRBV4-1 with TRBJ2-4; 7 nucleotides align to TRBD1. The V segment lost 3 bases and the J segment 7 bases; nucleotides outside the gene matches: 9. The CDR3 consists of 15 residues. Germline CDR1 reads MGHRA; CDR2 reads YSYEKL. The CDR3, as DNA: TGCGCCAGCAGCCACCTAACAGGGGATAGGAACATTCAGTACTTC. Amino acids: CASSHLTGDRNIQYF.

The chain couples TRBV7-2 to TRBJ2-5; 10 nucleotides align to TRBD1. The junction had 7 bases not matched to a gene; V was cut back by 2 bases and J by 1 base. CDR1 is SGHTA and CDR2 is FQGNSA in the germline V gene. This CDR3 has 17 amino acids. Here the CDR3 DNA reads TGTGCCAGCAGCTTATGGGGGACAGGGGCCCTCCAAGAGACCCAGTACTTC. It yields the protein CASSLWGTGALQETQYF. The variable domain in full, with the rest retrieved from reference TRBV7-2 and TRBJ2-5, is GAGVSQSPSNKVTEKGKDVELRCDPISGHTALYWYRQSLGQGLEFLIYFQGNSAPDKSGLPSDRFSAERTGGSVSTLTIQRTQQEDSAVYLCASSLWGTGALQETQYFGPGTRLLVL.

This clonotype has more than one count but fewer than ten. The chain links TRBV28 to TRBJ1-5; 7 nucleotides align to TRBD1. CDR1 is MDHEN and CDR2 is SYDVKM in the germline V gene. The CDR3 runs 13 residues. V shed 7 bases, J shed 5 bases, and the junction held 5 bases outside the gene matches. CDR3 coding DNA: TGTGCCAGCACCACACAGGGGTATCAGCCCCAGCATTTT. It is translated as CASTTQGYQPQHF.

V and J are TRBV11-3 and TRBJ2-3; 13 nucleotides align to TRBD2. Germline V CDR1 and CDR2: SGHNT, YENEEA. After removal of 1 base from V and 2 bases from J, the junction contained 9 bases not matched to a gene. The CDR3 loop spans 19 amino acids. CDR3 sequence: CASSLAGTSGASYTDTQYF. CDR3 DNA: TGTGCCAGCAGCTTAGCAGGGACTAGCGGGGCGTCGTACACAGATACGCAGTATTTT.

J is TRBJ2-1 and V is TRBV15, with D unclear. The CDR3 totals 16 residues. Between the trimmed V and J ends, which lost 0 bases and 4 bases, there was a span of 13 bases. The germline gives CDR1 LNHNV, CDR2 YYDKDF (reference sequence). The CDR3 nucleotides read TGTGCCACCAGCAGAGATCCCAGTCCTATATACAATGAGCAGTTCTTC. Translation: CATSRDPSPIYNEQFF.

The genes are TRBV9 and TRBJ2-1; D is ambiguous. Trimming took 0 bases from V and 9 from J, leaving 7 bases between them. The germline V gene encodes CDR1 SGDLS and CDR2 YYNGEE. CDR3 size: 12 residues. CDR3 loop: CASSVVGIEQFF. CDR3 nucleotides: TGTGCCAGCAGCGTAGTGGGTATTGAGCAGTTCTTC.

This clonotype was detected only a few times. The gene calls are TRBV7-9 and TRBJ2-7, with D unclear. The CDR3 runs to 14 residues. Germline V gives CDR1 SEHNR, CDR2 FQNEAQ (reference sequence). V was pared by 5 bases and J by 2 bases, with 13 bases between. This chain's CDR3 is CASSPGQAAYEQYV. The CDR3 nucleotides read TGTGCCAGCAGCCCCGGGCAGGCGGCCTACGAGCAGTACGTC.

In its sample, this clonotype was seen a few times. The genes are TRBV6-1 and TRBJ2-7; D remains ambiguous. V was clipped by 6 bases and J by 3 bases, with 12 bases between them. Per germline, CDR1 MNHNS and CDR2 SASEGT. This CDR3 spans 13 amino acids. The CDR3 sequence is CASSLLEIYEQYV. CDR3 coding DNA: TGTGCCAGCAGCCTGCTTGAAATCTACGAGCAGTACGTC.

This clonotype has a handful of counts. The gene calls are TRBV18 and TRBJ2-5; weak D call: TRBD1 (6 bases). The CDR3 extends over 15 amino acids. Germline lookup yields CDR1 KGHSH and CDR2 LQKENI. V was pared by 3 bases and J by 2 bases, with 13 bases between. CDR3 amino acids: CASSPNQGTQETQYF. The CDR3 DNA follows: TGTGCCAGCTCACCTAATCAGGGGACACAAGAGACCCAGTACTTC.